The clone carrying this T cell receptor beta chain was observed a single time. V lost 5 bases, J lost 8 bases, and 6 bases lay in between. The CDR3 length is 11 residues. CDR1 and CDR2 (germline): MNHEY, SVGAGI. The data originate from a study of blood T cell repertoires in COVID-19. Overall study context: Samples came from the United States, Italy and Spain, spanning acute and convalescent COVID-19.

Some clones are missing from TCRdb's copy, which holds only in-frame ones; the method was immunoSEQ multiplex PCR. Of under 300,000 clones in the sample, around 90% were seen once. This TCR was recovered from a man in his forties or fifties with acute or convalescent COVID-19. Input material: peripheral blood. The chain recombines TRBV6-5 with TRBJ1-4; D ambiguous. The CDR3 sequence is CASSPQEKLFF. As DNA, the CDR3 is TGTGCCAGCAGTCCCCAAGAAAAACTGTTTTTT.